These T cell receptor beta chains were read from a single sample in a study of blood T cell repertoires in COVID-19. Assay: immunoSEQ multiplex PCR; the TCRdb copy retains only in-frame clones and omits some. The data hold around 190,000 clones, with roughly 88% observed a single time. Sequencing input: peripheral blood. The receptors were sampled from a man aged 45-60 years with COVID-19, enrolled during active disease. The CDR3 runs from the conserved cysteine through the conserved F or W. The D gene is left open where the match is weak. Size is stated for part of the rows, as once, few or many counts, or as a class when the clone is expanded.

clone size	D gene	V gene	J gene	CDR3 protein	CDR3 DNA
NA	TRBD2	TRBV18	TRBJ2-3	CASSPRTSGGTDTQYF	TGTGCCAGCTCACCACGGACTAGCGGGGGGACAGATACGCAGTATTTT
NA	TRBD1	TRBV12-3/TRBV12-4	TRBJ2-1	CASRSGTGGEQFF	TGTGCCAGCAGGTCCGGGACAGGGGGTGAGCAGTTCTTC
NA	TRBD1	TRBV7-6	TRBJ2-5	CASSLKTTGIQETQYF	TGTGCCAGCAGCTTAAAGACGACAGGGATTCAAGAGACCCAGTACTTC
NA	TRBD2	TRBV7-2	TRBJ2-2	CASSAPGARGGLTGELFF	TGTGCCAGCAGCGCCCCCGGGGCGCGGGGGGGCCTTACCGGGGAGCTGTTTTTT
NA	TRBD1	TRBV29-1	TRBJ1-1	CSVTGTTEAFF	TGCAGCGTGACAGGGACCACTGAAGCTTTCTTT
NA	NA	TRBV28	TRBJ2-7	CASKRDSRSYEQYF	TGTGCCAGCAAACGGGACTCTCGATCCTACGAGCAGTACTTC
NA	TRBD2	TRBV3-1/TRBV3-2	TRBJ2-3	CASSQRSGSTDTQYF	TGTGCCAGCAGCCAACGTAGCGGGAGCACAGATACGCAGTATTTT
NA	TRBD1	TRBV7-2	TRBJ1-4	CASSEQGVTNEKLFF	TGTGCCAGCAGCGAACAGGGGGTCACTAATGAAAAACTGTTTTTT
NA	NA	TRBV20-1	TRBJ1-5	CSASMALEGNQPQHF	TGCAGTGCTAGTATGGCCCTGGAGGGCAATCAGCCCCAGCATTTT
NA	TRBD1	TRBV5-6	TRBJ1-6	CASSLQARDRPGDSPLHF	TGTGCCAGCAGCCTACAGGCCCGGGACAGACCAGGGGATTCACCCCTCCACTTT
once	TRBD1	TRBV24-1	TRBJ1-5	CATSRQGAGNQPQHF	TGTGCCACCAGCCGACAGGGGGCAGGCAATCAGCCCCAGCATTTT
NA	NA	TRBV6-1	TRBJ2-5	CASSERTAGETQYF	TGTGCCAGCAGTGAAAGGACAGCAGGGGAGACCCAGTACTTC
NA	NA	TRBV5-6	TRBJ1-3	CASSLAGNTIYF	TGTGCCAGCAGCTTGGCAGGAAACACCATATATTTT
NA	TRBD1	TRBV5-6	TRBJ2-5	CASSGQGARQETQYF	TGTGCCAGCAGCGGACAGGGGGCGAGGCAAGAGACCCAGTACTTC
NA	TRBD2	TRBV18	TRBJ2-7	CASSRGGNYEQYF	TGTGCCAGCTCACGGGGGGGGAACTACGAGCAGTACTTC
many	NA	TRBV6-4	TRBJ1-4	CPGRLREKLFF	TGTCCAGGGAGGTTGCGGGAAAAACTGTTTTTT
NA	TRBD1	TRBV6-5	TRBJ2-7	CASSRDSALYEQYF	TGTGCCAGCAGCCGGGACAGCGCACTCTACGAGCAGTACTTC
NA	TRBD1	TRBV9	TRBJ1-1	CASSNRQGSNTEAFF	TGTGCCAGCAGCAACCGACAGGGTTCGAACACTGAAGCTTTCTTT
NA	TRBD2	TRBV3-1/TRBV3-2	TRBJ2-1	CASSQDGLAGPYNEQFF	TGTGCCAGCAGCCAAGACGGGCTAGCGGGACCGTACAATGAGCAGTTCTTC
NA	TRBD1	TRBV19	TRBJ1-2	CASSMGTGFYDGYTF	TGTGCCAGTAGTATGGGGACAGGGTTCTATGATGGCTACACCTTC
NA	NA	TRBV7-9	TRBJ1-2	CASIFPTTSNYGYTF	TGTGCCAGCATCTTCCCGACAACATCTAACTATGGCTACACCTTC
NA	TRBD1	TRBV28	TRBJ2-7	CASSLWGQPPYEQYF	TGTGCCAGCAGTTTATGGGGACAGCCCCCCTACGAGCAGTACTTC
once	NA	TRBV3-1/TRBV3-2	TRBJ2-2	CASSVSIFNTGELFF	TGTGCCAGCAGCGTGTCTATATTTAACACCGGGGAGCTGTTTTTT
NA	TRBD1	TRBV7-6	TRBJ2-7	CASSLGLGTGAYEQYF	TGTGCCAGCAGCTTAGGTCTTGGGACAGGGGCCTACGAGCAGTACTTC
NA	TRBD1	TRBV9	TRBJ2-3	CASSPRGQGPDTQYF	TGTGCCAGCAGCCCCCGCGGACAGGGCCCAGATACGCAGTATTTT
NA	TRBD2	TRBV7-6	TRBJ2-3	CASSLVSGGRTDTQYF	TGTGCCAGCAGCTTGGTCAGCGGGGGGCGCACAGATACGCAGTATTTT
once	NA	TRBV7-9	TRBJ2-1	CASSYGTTYNEQFF	TGTGCCAGCAGCTACGGGACAACCTACAATGAGCAGTTCTTC
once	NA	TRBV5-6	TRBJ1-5	CASSFQGTQPQHF	TGTGCCAGCAGCTTCCAGGGGACTCAGCCCCAGCATTTT
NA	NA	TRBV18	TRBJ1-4	CASSPDLNFREKLFF	TGTGCCAGCTCACCAGATTTGAATTTCCGGGAAAAACTGTTTTTT
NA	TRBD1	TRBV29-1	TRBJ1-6	CSPTTGGNSPLHF	TGCAGCCCGACGACAGGGGGTAATTCACCCCTCCACTTT
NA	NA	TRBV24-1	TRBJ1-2	CATSDNTQVRGYTF	TGTGCCACCAGTGATAATACACAGGTCCGTGGCTACACCTTC
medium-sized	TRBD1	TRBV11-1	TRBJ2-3	CASSSNRGRTDTQYF	TGTGCCAGCAGCTCCAACAGGGGAAGAACAGATACGCAGTATTTT
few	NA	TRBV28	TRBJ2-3	CASSRRGATDTQYF	TGTGCCAGCAGCCGACGGGGGGCCACAGATACGCAGTATTTT
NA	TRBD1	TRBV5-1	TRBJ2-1	CASSSGTGYNEQFF	TGCGCCAGCAGCTCCGGGACAGGCTACAATGAGCAGTTCTTC
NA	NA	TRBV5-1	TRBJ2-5	CASSLARESETQYF	TGCGCCAGCAGCTTGGCCCGGGAGTCTGAGACCCAGTACTTC
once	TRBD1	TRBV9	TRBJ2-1	CASSVGGQGIYNEQFF	TGTGCCAGCAGCGTAGGGGGACAGGGAATTTACAATGAGCAGTTCTTC
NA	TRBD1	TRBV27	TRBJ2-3	CASSPYRTGTGKVDTQYF	TGTGCCAGCAGTCCTTACCGGACCGGGACAGGGAAGGTAGATACGCAGTATTTT
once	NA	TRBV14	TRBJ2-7	CASSQDLPGSSYEQYF	TGTGCCAGCAGCCAGGACCTCCCGGGGAGCTCCTACGAGCAGTACTTC
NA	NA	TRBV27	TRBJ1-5	CASSLRRENQPQHF	TGTGCCAGCAGTTTAAGGAGAGAGAATCAGCCCCAGCATTTT
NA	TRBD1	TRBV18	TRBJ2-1	CASSPETGMHEQFF	TGTGCCAGCTCACCAGAGACAGGGATGCATGAGCAGTTCTTC
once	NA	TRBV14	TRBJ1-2	CASSPLVGSFGYTF	TGTGCCAGCAGCCCGCTTGTCGGGAGCTTTGGCTACACCTTC